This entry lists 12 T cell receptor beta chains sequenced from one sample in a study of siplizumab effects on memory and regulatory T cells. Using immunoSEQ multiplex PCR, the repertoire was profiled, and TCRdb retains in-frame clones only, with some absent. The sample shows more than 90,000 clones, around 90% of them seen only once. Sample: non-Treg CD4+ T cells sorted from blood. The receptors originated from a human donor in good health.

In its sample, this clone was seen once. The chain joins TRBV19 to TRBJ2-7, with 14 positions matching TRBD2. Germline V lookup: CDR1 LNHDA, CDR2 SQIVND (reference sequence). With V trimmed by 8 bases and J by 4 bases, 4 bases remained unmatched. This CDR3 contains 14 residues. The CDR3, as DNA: TGTGCCAGTGCGACTAGCGGGGGGGTATACGAGCAGTACTTC. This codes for CASATSGGVYEQYF.

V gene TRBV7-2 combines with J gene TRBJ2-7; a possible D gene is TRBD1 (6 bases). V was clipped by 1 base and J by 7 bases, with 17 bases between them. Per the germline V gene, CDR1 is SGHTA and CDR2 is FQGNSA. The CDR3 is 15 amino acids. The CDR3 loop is CASSLVPYREREQYF. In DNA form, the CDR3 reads TGTGCCAGCAGCTTAGTCCCCTACAGGGAGAGGGAGCAGTACTTC.

CDR3 sequence (DNA): TGTGCCAGCAGGCAGGGGGCGTACGAGCAGTACTTC. Amino acid sequence: CASRQGAYEQYF. The V and J genes are TRBV28 and TRBJ2-7; 8 bases are shared with TRBD1. V dropped 6 bases and J dropped 4; count of bases not matched to a gene: 2. The CDR3 is 12 residues long. Germline CDR1 and CDR2: MDHEN and SYDVKM. The full variable domain, its missing parts supplied by reference TRBV28 and TRBJ2-7, is DVKVTQSSRYLVKRTGEKVFLECVQDMDHENMFWYRQDPGLGLRLIYFSYDVKMKEKGDIPEGYSVSREKKERFSLILESASTNQTSMYLCASRQGAYEQYFGPGTRLTVT.

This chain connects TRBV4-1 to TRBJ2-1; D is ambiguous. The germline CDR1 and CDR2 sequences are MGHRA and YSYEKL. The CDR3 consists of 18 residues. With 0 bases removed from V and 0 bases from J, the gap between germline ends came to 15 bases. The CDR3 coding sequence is TGCGCCAGCAGCCAAGATGAACCGGGCAGGAGCTCCTACAATGAGCAGTTCTTC. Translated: CASSQDEPGRSSYNEQFF.

DNA of the CDR3: TGTGCCTGGAGACACTCTGGAAACACCATATATTTT. It translates to CAWRHSGNTIYF. The chain joins TRBV30 to TRBJ1-3; D is uncertain. Germline values: CDR1 GTSNPN, CDR2 SVGIG (reference sequence). Deletions cut 3 bases from V and 0 bases from J, with 3 bases between. CDR3 size: 12 residues. Based on the CDR3 plus reference TRBV30 and TRBJ1-3, the full variable domain is SQTIHQWPATLVQPVGSPLSLECTVEGTSNPNLYWYRQAAGRGLQLLFYSVGIGQISSEVPQNLSASRPQDRQFILSSKKLLLSDSGFYLCAWRHSGNTIYFGEGSWLTVV.

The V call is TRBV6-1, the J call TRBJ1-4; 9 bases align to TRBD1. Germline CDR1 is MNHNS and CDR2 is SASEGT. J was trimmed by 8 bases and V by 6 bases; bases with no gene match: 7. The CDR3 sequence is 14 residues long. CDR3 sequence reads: CASRDRGSGEKLFF. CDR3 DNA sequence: TGTGCCAGCAGAGACAGGGGGAGCGGAGAAAAACTGTTTTTT.

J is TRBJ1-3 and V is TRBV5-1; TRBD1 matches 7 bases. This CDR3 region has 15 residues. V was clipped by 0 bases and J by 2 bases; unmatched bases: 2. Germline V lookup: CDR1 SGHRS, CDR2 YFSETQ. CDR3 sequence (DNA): TGCGCCAGCAGCTTGGAAGGACAGGCTGGAAACACCATATATTTT. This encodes CASSLEGQAGNTIYF.

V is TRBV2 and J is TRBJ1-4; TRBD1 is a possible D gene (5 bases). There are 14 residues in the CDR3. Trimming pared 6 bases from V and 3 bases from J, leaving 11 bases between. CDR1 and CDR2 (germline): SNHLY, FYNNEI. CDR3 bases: TGTGCCAGCAGGTACAGGATGGCTAATGAAAAACTGTTTTTT. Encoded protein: CASRYRMANEKLFF.

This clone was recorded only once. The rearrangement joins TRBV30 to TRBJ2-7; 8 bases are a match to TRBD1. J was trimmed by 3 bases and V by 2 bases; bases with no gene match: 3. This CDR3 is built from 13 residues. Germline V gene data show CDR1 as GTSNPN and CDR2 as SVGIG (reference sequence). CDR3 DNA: TGTGCCTGGAGTTTAGGACAGGGCTACGAGCAGTACTTC. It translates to CAWSLGQGYEQYF.

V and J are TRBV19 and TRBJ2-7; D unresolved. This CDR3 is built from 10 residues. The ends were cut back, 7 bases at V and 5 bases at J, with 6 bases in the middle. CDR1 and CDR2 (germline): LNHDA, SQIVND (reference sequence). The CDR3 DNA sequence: TGTGCCAGTAAATCTCACGAGCAGTACTTC. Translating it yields CASKSHEQYF.

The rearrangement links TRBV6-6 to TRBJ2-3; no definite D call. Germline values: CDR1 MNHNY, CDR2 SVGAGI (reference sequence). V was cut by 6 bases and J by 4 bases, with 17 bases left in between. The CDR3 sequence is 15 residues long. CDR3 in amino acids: CASRAGPNPADTQYF. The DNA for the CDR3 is TGTGCCAGCAGGGCAGGACCAAATCCCGCAGATACGCAGTATTTT.

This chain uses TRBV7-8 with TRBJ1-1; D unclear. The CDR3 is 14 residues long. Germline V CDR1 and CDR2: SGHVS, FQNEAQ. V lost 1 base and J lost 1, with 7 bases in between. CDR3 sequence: CASSLGTGNTEAFF. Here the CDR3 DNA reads TGTGCCAGCAGCTTAGGGACGGGGAACACTGAAGCTTTCTTT.